This T cell receptor beta chain emerged from a study of cytomegalovirus exposure and HLA in healthy donors. Study-wide results and caveats: The authors excluded some V segments, including TRBV6-2 and TRBV6-3, as indistinguishable.

Samples came from healthy bone marrow donors. PCR primers comprised 60 Vbeta and 13 Jbeta primers. The data were produced by immunoSEQ multiplex PCR, yet TCRdb's version contains in-frame clones alone and is incomplete. With approximately 120,000 clones in the sample, the ten largest clones hold under 3.5%. The V and J ends lost 0 bases and 6 bases respectively, with 17 bases between them. The CDR3 runs 16 residues. CDR1 SEHNR and CDR2 FQNEAQ come from the germline V gene (reference sequence). About this clone: The antigen is not known.

The gene calls are TRBV7-9 and TRBJ1-2; possible D gene TRBD1, 6 bases. The source of this sequence is a man younger than 40 in good health and CMV-seronegative. Sequenced material: PBMCs. CDR3 bases: TGTGCCAGCAGCTTAGCGTTGGCAGGGGTAGGGGATGGCTACACCTTC. Encoded protein: CASSLALAGVGDGYTF.